This TCR beta chain was retrieved from a study of low-dose radiotherapy and immunotherapy resistance in tumors. This clonotype was counted many times. Time point indicated: before trial treatment. Gene-specific TRAV and TRBV primers were used for first-strand cDNA, covering alpha and beta chains. Amplification of TCRs used a constant-region primer and V-primer adapter for about 18 PCR cycles. TCRdb reprocessed the reads via MiXCR and lists one record per CDR3 protein. The sample includes 60,000 to 75,000 distinct CDR3 sequences, more than 25% seen only once; the top ten take about 6.6%. This sequence originates from a male donor with rectosigmoid adenocarcinoma. This specimen consisted of PBMCs, obtained before treatment.

For the CDR3, the DNA is TGTGCCAGCAGCCCCGGGACTAGCGGGGGGAATGAGCAGTTCTTC. Translated: CASSPGTSGGNEQFF. The chain has TRBV12-3 or TRBV12-4 and TRBJ2-1, with 15 bases that match TRBD2. V lost 6 bases to trimming and J lost 7 bases; unmatched junction nucleotides: 4. This CDR3 is 15 amino acids long.